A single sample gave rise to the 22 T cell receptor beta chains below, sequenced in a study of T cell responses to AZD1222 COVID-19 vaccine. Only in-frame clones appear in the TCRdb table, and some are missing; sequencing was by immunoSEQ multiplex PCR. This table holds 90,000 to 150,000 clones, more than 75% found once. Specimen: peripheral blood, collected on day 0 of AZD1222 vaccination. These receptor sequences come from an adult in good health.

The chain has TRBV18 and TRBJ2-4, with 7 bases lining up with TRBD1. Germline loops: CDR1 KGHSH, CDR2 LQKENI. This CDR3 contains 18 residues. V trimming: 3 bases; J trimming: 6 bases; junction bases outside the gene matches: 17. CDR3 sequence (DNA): TGTGCCAGCTCACCCGTCCCGCCGAGACAGGGCTCGAGAAACATTCAGTACTTC. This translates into CASSPVPPRQGSRNIQYF.

The CDR3 is CASSQTGQLNNYGYTF. CDR3 in DNA: TGTGCCAGCAGCCAGACGGGACAGCTTAATAACTATGGCTACACCTTC. The chain uses TRBV3-1 (or the pseudogene TRBV3-2) and TRBJ1-2; 7 bases line up with TRBD1. CDR1 and CDR2 from the germline V gene are LGHDT and YNNKEL (reference sequence). The CDR3 spans 16 residues. V was clipped by 3 bases and J by 1 base; unmatched bases: 8.

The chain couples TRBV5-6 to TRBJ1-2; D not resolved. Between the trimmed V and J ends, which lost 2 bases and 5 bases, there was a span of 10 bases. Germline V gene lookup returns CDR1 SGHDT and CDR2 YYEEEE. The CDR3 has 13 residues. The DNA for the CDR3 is TGTGCCAGCAGCTTTATGAGTCGATATGGCTACACCTTC. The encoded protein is CASSFMSRYGYTF.

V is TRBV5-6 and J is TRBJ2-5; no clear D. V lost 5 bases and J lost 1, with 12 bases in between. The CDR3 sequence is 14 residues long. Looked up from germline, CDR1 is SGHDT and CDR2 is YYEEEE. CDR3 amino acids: CASSQTGSQETQYF. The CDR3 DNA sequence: TGTGCCAGCAGTCAAACCGGGTCCCAAGAGACCCAGTACTTC. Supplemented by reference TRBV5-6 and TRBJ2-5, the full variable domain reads DAGVTQSPTHLIKTRGQQVTLRCSPKSGHDTVSWYQQALGQGPQFIFQYYEEEERQRGNFPDRFSGHQFPNYSSELNVNALLLGDSALYLCASSQTGSQETQYFGPGTRLLVL.

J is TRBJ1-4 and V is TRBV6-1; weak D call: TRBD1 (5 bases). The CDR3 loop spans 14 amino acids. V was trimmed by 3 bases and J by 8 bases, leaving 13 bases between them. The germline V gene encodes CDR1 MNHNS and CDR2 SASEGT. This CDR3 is CASSEAGYYEKLFF. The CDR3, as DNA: TGTGCCAGCAGTGAGGCAGGGTACTACGAAAAACTGTTTTTT.

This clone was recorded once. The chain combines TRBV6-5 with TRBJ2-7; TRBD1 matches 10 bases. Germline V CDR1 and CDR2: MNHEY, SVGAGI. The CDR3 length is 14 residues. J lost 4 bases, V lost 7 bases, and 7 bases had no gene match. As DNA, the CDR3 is TGTGCCAGCAAGGACAGGGGGATAAGGTACGAGCAGTACTTC. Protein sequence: CASKDRGIRYEQYF.

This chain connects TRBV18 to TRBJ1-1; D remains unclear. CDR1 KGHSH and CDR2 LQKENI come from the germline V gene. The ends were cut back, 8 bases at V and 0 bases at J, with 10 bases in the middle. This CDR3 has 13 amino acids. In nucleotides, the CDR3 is TGTGCCAGCACAAGGGAGATGAACACTGAAGCTTTCTTT. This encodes CASTREMNTEAFF.

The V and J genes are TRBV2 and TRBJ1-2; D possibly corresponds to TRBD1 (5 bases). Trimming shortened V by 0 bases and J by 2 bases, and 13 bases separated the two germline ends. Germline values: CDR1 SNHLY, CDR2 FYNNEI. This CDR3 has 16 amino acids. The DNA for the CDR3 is TGTGCCAGCAGTGAAGCCAGGGCTCGCGGCAACTATGGCTACACCTTC. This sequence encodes CASSEARARGNYGYTF.

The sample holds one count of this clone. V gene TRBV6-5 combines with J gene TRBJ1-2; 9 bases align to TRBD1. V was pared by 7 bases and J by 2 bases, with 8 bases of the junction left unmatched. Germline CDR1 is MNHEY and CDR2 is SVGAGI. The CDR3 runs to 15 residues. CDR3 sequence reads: CASKFGTGYNYGYTF. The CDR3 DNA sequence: TGTGCCAGCAAGTTTGGGACAGGGTACAACTATGGCTACACCTTC.

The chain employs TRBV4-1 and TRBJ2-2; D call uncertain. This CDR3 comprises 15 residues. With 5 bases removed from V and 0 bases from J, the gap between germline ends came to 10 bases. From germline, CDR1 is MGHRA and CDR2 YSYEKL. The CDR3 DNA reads TGCGCCAGCAGCTCGCGGCAGGCGAACACCGGGGAGCTGTTTTTT. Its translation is CASSSRQANTGELFF.

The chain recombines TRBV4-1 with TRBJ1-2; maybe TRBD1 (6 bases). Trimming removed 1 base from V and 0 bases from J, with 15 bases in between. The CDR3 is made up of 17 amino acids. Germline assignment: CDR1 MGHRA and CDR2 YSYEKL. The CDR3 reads CASSQALRGQANYGYTF. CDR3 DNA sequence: TGCGCCAGCAGCCAAGCTCTCAGGGGCCAAGCTAACTATGGCTACACCTTC.

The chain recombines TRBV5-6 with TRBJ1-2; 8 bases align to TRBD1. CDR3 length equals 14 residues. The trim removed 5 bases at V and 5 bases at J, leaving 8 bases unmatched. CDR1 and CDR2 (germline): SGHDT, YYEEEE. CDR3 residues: CASSPGTGSYGYTF. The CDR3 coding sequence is TGTGCCAGCAGTCCCGGGACAGGTTCTTATGGCTACACCTTC.

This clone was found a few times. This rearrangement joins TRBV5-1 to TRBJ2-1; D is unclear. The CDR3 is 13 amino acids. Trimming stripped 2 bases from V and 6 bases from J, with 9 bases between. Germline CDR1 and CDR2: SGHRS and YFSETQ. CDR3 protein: CASSFALTNEQFF. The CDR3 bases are TGCGCCAGCAGCTTCGCCTTGACCAATGAGCAGTTCTTC.

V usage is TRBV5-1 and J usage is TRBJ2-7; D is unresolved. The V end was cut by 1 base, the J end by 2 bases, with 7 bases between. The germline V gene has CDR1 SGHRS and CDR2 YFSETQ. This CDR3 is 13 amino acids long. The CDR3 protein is CASSLRTAYEQYF. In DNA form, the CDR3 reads TGCGCCAGCAGCTTGAGAACAGCCTACGAGCAGTACTTC.

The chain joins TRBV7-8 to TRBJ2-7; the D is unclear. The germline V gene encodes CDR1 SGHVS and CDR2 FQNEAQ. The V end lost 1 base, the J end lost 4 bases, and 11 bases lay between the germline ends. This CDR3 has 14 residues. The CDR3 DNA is TGTGCCAGCAGCTTAGTGGGGTCTGGGTACGAGCAGTACTTC. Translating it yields CASSLVGSGYEQYF.

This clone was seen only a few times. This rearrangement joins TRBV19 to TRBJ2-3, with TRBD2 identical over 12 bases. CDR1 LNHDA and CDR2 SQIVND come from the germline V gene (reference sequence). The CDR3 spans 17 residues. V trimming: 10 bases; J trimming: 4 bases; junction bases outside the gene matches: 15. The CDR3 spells CATSRGASGGAADTQYF. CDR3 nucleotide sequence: TGTGCCACCTCCCGGGGGGCTAGCGGGGGGGCAGCAGATACGCAGTATTTT.

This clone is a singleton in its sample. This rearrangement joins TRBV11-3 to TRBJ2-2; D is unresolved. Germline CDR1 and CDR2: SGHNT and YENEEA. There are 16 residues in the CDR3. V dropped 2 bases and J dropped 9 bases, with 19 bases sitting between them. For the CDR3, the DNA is TGTGCCAGCAGCTTAACTCACACTAACCCTTCCCGGGAGCTGTTTTTT. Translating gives CASSLTHTNPSRELFF.

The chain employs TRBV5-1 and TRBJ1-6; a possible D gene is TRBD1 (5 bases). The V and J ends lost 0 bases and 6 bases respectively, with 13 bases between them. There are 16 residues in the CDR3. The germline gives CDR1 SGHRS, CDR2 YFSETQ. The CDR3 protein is CASSLEPVGGNSPLHF. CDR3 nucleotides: TGCGCCAGCAGCTTGGAACCCGTCGGGGGTAATTCACCCCTCCACTTT.

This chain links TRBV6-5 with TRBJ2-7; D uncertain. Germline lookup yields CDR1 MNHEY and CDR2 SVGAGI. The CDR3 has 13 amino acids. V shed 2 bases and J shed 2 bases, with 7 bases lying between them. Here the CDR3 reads CASSYSGAYEQYF. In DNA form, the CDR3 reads TGTGCCAGCAGTTACAGTGGAGCCTACGAGCAGTACTTC.

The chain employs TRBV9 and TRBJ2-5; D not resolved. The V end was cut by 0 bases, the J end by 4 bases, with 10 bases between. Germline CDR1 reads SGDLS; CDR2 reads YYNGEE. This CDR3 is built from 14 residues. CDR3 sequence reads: CASSVGEATETQYF. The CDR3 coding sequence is TGTGCCAGCAGCGTAGGGGAAGCCACAGAGACCCAGTACTTC.

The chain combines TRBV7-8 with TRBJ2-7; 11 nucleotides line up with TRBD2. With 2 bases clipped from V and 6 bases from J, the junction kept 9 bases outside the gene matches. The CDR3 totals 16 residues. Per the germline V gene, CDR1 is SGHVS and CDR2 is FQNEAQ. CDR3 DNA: TGTGCCAGCAGCTTATCTAGCGGGGGGATCCAGGGCGAGCAGTACTTC. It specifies CASSLSSGGIQGEQYF.

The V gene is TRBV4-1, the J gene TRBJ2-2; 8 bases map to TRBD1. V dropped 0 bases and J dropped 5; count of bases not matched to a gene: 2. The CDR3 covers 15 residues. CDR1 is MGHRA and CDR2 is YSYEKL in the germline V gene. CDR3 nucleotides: TGCGCCAGCAGCCAAGAAAGGACAGGGACCGGGGAGCTGTTTTTT. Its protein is CASSQERTGTGELFF.